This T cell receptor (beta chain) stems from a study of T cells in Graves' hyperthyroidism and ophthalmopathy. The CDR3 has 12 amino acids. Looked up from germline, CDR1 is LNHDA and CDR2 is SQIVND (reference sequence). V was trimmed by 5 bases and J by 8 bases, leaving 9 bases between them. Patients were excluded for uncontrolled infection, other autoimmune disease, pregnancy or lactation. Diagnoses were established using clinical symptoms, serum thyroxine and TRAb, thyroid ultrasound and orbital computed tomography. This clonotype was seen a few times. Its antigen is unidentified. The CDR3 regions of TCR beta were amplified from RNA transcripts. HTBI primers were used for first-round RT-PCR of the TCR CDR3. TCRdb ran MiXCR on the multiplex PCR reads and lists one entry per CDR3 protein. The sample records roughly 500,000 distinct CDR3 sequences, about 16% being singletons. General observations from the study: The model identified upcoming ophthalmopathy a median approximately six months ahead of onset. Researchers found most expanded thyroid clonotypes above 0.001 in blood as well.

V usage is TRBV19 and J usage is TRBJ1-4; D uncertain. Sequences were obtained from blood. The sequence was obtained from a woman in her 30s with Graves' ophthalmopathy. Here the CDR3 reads CASSGSGEKLFF. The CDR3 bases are TGTGCCAGTAGTGGCTCTGGCGAAAAACTGTTTTTT.